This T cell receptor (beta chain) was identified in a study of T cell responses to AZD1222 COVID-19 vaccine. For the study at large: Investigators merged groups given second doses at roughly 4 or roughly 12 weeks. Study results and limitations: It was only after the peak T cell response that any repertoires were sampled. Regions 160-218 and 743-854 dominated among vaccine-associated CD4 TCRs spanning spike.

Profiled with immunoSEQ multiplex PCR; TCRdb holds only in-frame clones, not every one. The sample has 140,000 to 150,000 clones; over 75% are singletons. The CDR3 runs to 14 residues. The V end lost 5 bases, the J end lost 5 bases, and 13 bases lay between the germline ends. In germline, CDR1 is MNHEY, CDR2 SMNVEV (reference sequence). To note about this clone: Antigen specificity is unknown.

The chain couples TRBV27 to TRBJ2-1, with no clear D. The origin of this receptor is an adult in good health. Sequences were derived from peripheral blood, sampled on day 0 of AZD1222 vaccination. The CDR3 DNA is TGTGCCAGCAGTCCCCTCTACCCTGACAATGAGCAGTTCTTC. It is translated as CASSPLYPDNEQFF.